This T cell receptor (beta chain) was profiled in a study of T cell repertoires in cytomegalovirus infection. Turning to the study itself: Public TCR beta signatures were indicative of both CMV infection and a matching HLA type. Study findings and constraints: CMV carriers having the relevant HLA were flagged by cumulative public TCR beta family frequency. Dominating the ex vivo response were HLA-C-restricted CMV-specific TCR beta clonotypes.

TCRdb used MiXCR to reprocess the reads, holding one entry per CDR3 protein. The sample carries 450,000 to 650,000 distinct CDR3 sequences, approximately 25% recorded once. Notes on this clonotype: Its antigen is still unknown.

Sequenced material: PBMCs. The receptor's source is a human donor in good health (CMV status not recorded). Some clones in this sample may be carry-over from other donors' samples.

CDR3 loop: CSARGLGDTSYEQYF. CDR3 DNA sequence: TGCAGTGCTAGAGGTCTTGGGGACACCTCCTACGAGCAGTACTTC. The rearrangement joins TRBV20-1 to TRBJ2-7; TRBD1 might be the D (6 bases). Trimming removed 1 base at V and 0 bases at J, with 13 bases between. CDR1 is DFQATT and CDR2 is SNEGSKA in the germline V gene (reference sequence). The CDR3 totals 15 residues.